The 6 T cell receptor beta chains below come from one sample, sequenced in a study of blood T cell repertoires in COVID-19. The repertoire was sequenced with immunoSEQ multiplex PCR; TCRdb's copy has only in-frame clones and lacks some. Of some 350,000 clones in the sample, about 88% are singletons; the top ten hold approximately 7.4%. The sequenced sample was peripheral blood. The origin of the receptors is a woman in her 70s with COVID-19, enrolled during active disease.

V and J are TRBV7-9 and TRBJ2-1; perhaps TRBD1 as D (5 bases). Germline V gene sequence: CDR1 SEHNR, CDR2 FQNEAQ (reference sequence). V was pared by 6 bases and J by 6 bases, with 15 bases between. The CDR3 consists of 14 residues. The CDR3 DNA sequence: TGTGCCAGCAGACTACAGGAGAAAAGCAATGAGCAGTTCTTC. Amino acids: CASRLQEKSNEQFF.

The chain carries TRBV9 and TRBJ1-3; 7 positions agree with TRBD1. The CDR3 covers 17 residues. V was clipped by 2 bases and J by 3 bases; unmatched bases: 11. The germline V gene encodes CDR1 SGDLS and CDR2 YYNGEE. For the CDR3, the DNA is TGTGCCAGCAGCGTCCAGACAGGGCTGAGTTTTGGAAACACCATATATTTT. It encodes CASSVQTGLSFGNTIYF.

The rearrangement joins TRBV7-2 to TRBJ2-7; no clear D. CDR1 is SGHTA, CDR2 FQGNSA, per germline. The CDR3 contains 16 residues. Trimming took off 1 base at V and 1 base at J, with 14 bases between the two ends. The CDR3 loop is CASSLGALPKSYEQYF. DNA for the CDR3: TGTGCCAGCAGCTTAGGAGCACTCCCGAAATCCTACGAGCAGTACTTC.

The DNA of the CDR3 is TGTGCCAGCAGTGGACAGGGGGCGTTTGGCTCCTACGAGCAGTACTTC. This translates into CASSGQGAFGSYEQYF. The chain links TRBV6-1 to TRBJ2-7; 10 bases are shared with TRBD1. CDR3 size: 16 residues. The V gene's germline CDR1 is MNHNS and CDR2 SASEGT. With V trimmed by 4 bases and J by 0 bases, 6 bases remained unmatched.

The rearrangement joins TRBV5-6 to TRBJ1-5; D gene uncertain. Trimming took 3 bases from V and 7 from J, leaving 17 bases between them. Germline V gene lookup returns CDR1 SGHDT and CDR2 YYEEEE. This CDR3 contains 15 residues. CDR3 in DNA: TGTGCCAGCAGCTATAACCCGGGAGACGGGCAGCCCCAGCATTTT. Residues: CASSYNPGDGQPQHF.

The J gene is TRBJ2-3, the V gene TRBV10-3; possibly TRBD2 for D (6 bases). The CDR3 contains 21 residues. The V end lost 0 bases, the J end lost 5 bases, and 30 bases lay between the germline ends. The germline gives CDR1 ENHRY, CDR2 SYGVKD. DNA for the CDR3: TGTGCCATCAGTGAGTCGGTCCTTCGTATTTTTGTCAGGGAGGTCGAAGATACGCAGTATTTT. It encodes CAISESVLRIFVREVEDTQYF.